This TCR beta chain was captured in a study of blood T cell repertoires in COVID-19. Authors' processing steps: Reference gene primer amplification gave estimated nucleated cell counts. Generated by immunoSEQ multiplex PCR, the TCRdb table keeps only in-frame clones and is missing some. V, J and clone size derive from that table, while D and trimming were established from the DNA sequence. The top ten hold 2.1% of the sample, which has more than 150,000 clones, roughly nine tenths seen once. Germline V lookup: CDR1 MDHEN, CDR2 SYDVKM. Trimming pared 2 bases from V and 3 bases from J, leaving 14 bases between. There are 15 residues in the CDR3.

The TCR originated in a man aged 65 to 79 with active or convalescent COVID-19. The chain carries TRBV28 and TRBJ2-7; D possibly corresponds to TRBD2 (6 bases). The sample was peripheral blood. CDR3 residues: CASSLQHRRGYEQYF. In DNA, the CDR3 is TGTGCCAGCAGTTTACAACACAGGCGGGGCTACGAGCAGTACTTC. Supplemented by reference TRBV28 and TRBJ2-7, the full variable domain reads DVKVTQSSRYLVKRTGEKVFLECVQDMDHENMFWYRQDPGLGLRLIYFSYDVKMKEKGDIPEGYSVSREKKERFSLILESASTNQTSMYLCASSLQHRRGYEQYFGPGTRLTVT.